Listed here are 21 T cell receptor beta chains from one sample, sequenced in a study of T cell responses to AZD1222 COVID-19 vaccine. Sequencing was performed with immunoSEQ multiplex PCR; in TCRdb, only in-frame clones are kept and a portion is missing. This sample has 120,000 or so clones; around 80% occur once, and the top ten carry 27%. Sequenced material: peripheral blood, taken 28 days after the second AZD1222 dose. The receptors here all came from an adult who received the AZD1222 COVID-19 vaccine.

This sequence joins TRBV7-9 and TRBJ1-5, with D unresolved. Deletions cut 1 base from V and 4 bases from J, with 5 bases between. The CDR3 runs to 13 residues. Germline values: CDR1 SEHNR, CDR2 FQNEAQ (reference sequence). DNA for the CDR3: TGTGCCAGCAGCTTAGACGGGAATCAGCCCCAGCATTTT. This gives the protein CASSLDGNQPQHF.

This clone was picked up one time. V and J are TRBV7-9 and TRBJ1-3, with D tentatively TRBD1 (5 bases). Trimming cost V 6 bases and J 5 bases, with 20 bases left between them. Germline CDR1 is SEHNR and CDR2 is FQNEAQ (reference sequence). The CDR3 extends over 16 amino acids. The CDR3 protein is CASSPLGDRGRNTIYF. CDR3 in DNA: TGTGCCAGCAGTCCTCTCGGTGACAGAGGAAGAAACACCATATATTTT.

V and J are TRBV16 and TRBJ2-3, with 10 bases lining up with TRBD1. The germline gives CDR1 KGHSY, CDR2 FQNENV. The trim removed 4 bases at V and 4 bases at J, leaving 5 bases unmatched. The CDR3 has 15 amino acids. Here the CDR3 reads CASSLQTGGADTQYF. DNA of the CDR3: TGTGCCAGCAGCCTACAGACAGGGGGCGCAGATACGCAGTATTTT.

The CDR3: CASSPRDRVYEQYF. Written as DNA, the CDR3 is TGTGCCAGCAGTCCCCGGGACAGGGTTTACGAGCAGTACTTC. The V gene is TRBV11-2, the J gene TRBJ2-7, with TRBD1 matching 9 bases. CDR1 SGHAT and CDR2 FQNNGV come from the germline V gene. V was pared by 6 bases and J by 4 bases, with 7 bases of the junction left unmatched. This CDR3 is built from 14 residues. The full variable domain, rest sourced from reference TRBV11-2 and TRBJ2-7, is EAGVAQSPRYKIIEKRQSVAFWCNPISGHATLYWYQQILGQGPKLLIQFQNNGVVDDSQLPKDRFSAERLKGVDSTLKIQPAKLEDSAVYLCASSPRDRVYEQYFGPGTRLTVT.

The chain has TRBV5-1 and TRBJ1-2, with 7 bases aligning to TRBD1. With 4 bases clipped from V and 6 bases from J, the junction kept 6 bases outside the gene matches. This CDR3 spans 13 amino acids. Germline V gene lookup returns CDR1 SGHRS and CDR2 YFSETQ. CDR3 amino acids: CASSPQGDHGYTF. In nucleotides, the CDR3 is TGCGCCAGCAGCCCGCAGGGGGACCATGGCTACACCTTC.

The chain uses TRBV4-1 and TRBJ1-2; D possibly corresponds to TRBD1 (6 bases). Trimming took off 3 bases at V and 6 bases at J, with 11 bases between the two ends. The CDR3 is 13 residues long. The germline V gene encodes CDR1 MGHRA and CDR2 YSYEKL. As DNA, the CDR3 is TGCGCCAGCAGCCAGAAGCCAGGGGATGGCTACACCTTC. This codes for CASSQKPGDGYTF.

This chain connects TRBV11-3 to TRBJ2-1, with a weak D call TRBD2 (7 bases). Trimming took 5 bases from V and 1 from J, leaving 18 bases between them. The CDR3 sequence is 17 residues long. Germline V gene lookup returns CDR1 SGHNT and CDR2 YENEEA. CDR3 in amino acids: CASSRDGGPVSYNEQFF. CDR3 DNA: TGTGCCAGCAGCCGTGACGGGGGGCCCGTATCCTACAATGAGCAGTTCTTC.

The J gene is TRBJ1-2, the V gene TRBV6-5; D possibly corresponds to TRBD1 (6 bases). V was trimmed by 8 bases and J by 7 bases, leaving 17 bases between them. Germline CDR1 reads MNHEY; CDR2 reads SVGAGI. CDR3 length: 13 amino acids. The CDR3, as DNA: TGTGCCAGCGATTTTAACAGGGAGGGTGGCTACACCTTC. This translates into CASDFNREGGYTF.

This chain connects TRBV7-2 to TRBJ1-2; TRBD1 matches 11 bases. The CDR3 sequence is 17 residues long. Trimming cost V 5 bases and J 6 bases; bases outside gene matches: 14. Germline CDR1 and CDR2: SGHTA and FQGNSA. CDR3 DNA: TGTGCCAGCAGCCCAGGGTCTGGGGGGGACAGGGGGAATGGCTACACCTTC. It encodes CASSPGSGGDRGNGYTF.

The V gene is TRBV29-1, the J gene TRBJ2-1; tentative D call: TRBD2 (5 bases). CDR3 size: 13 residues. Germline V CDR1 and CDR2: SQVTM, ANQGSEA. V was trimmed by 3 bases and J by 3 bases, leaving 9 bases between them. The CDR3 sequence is CSVDYGVYNEQFF. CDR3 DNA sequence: TGCAGCGTTGACTACGGGGTCTACAATGAGCAGTTCTTC.

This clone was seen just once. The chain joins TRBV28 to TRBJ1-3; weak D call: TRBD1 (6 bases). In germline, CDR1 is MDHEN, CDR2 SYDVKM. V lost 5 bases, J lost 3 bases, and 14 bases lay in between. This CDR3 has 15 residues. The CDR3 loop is CASSTPDRNGNTIYF. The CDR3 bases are TGTGCCAGCAGTACCCCGGACAGAAATGGAAACACCATATATTTT.

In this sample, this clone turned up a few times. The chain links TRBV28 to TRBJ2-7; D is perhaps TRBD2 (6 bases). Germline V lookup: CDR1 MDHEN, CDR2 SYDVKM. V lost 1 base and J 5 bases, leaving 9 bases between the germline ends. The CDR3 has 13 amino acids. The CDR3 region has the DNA TGTGCCAGCAGTTTATCGGGGGAGGACGAGCAGTACTTC. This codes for CASSLSGEDEQYF.

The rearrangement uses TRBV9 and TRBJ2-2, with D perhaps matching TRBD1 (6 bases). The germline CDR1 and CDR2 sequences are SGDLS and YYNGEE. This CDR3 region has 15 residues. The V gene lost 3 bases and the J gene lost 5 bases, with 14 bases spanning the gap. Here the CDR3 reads CASSARQEKTGELFF. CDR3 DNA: TGTGCCAGCAGCGCAAGACAGGAGAAGACCGGGGAGCTGTTTTTT.

CDR3 sequence: CASSSDRKNVAFF. CDR3 nucleotide sequence: TGTGCCAGCAGCTCGGACAGGAAGAACGTAGCTTTCTTT. The chain employs TRBV7-8 and TRBJ1-1, with 7 bases lining up with TRBD1. The germline CDR1 and CDR2 sequences are SGHVS and FQNEAQ. Unmatched junction bases numbered 9, after V lost 4 bases and J lost 10 bases. The CDR3 has 13 amino acids.

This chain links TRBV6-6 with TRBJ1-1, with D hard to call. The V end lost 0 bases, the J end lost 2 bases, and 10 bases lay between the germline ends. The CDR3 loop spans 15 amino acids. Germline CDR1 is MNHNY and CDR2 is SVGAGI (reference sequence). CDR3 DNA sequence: TGTGCCAGCAGTTACTCCGGAGAAACTAACACTGAAGCTTTCTTT. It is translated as CASSYSGETNTEAFF.

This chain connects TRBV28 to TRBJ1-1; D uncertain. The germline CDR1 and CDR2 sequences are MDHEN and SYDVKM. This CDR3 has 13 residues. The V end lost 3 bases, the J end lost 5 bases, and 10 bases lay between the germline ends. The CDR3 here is CASSLNHGTEAFF. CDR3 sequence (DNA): TGTGCCAGCAGTTTGAACCATGGAACTGAAGCTTTCTTT.

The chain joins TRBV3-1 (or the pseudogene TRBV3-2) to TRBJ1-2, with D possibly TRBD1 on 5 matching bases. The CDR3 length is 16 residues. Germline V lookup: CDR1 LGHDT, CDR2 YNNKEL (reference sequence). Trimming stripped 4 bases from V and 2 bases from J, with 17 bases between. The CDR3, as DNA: TGTGCCAGCAGCCGTGGCAGGGTAAGGGGCAACTATGGCTACACCTTC. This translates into CASSRGRVRGNYGYTF.

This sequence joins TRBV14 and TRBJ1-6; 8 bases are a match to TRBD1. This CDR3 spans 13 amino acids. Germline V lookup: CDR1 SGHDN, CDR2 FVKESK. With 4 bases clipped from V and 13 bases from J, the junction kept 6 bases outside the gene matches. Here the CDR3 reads CASSLLQGVPLHF. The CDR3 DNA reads TGTGCCAGCAGCCTATTACAGGGGGTCCCCCTCCACTTT.

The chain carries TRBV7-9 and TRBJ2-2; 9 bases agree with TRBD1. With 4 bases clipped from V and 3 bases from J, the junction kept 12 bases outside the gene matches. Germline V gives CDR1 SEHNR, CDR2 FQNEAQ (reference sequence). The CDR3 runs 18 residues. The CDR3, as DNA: TGTGCCAGCAGCTCGCCATTTCACAGGGGGCGCGACACCGGGGAGCTGTTTTTT. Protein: CASSSPFHRGRDTGELFF.

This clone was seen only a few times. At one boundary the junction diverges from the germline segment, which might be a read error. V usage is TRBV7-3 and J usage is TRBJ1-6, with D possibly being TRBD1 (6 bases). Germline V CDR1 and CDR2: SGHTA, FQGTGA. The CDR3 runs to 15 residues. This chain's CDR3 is CASSLTGHSNSPLHF. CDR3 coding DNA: TGTGCCAGCAGTTTAACGGGACATTCAAATTCACCCCTCCACTTT.

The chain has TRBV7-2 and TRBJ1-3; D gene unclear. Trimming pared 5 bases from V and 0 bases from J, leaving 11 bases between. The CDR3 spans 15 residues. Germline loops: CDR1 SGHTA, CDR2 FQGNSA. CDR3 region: CASSGRRYSGNTIYF. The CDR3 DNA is TGTGCCAGCAGCGGGCGACGGTACTCTGGAAACACCATATATTTT.